Each of the 29 T cell receptor beta chains below was sequenced from the same sample in a study of cytotoxic CD8 clonotypes in ibrutinib-treated CLL. Method: immunoSEQ multiplex PCR; TCRdb's copy keeps in-frame clones and lacks some. The profile shows 300,000 or so clones, roughly 70% of them singletons. Source: PBMCs, taken after 36 months of ibrutinib treatment. The receptors originated from a human donor with chronic lymphocytic leukemia.

This clone was observed a few times. The V gene is TRBV6-6, the J gene TRBJ1-5; the match to TRBD1 covers 7 bases. CDR1 and CDR2 (germline): MNHNY, SVGAGI (reference sequence). CDR3 length equals 16 residues. V was clipped by 2 bases and J by 4 bases; unmatched bases: 8. The CDR3 protein is CASSYPPDRANQPQHF. CDR3 coding DNA: TGTGCCAGCAGTTACCCCCCTGACAGGGCAAATCAGCCCCAGCATTTT.

The V and J genes are TRBV4-1 and TRBJ2-7; 9 nucleotides match TRBD2. From germline, CDR1 is MGHRA and CDR2 YSYEKL. J gave up 2 bases and V 1 base, and 3 bases lay outside the gene matches. This CDR3 has 15 amino acids. CDR3 coding DNA: TGCGCCAGCAGCCAAGTGATAGCGGGGGCCTACGAGCAGTACTTC. Its translation is CASSQVIAGAYEQYF.

About this clone: Other DNA sequences of this sample code for an identical CDR3. The chain carries TRBV9 and TRBJ1-4, with D maybe TRBD1 (6 bases). The CDR3 has 15 residues. In germline, CDR1 is SGDLS, CDR2 YYNGEE. V lost 2 bases and J 1 base, leaving 9 bases between the germline ends. CDR3 bases: TGTGCCAGCAGCGTGGGGGGCAGAACTAATGAAAAACTGTTTTTT. Translation gives CASSVGGRTNEKLFF.

The chain recombines TRBV10-3 with TRBJ2-1; possibly TRBD2 for D (6 bases). V dropped 6 bases and J dropped 5 bases, with 8 bases sitting between them. CDR3 length: 12 amino acids. Germline CDR1 and CDR2: ENHRY and SYGVKD. The DNA of the CDR3 is TGTGCCATCAGCGTAGCGGACAATGAGCAGTTCTTC. Its protein product is CAISVADNEQFF.

This chain connects TRBV5-4 to TRBJ2-2; D may be TRBD2 (6 bases). Trimming took 1 base from V and 1 from J, leaving 11 bases between them. The V gene's germline CDR1 is SGHNT and CDR2 YYREEE (reference sequence). This CDR3 comprises 16 residues. For the CDR3, the DNA is TGTGCCAGCAGCTTGTCTGGACTACTGAACACCGGGGAGCTGTTTTTT. Translation: CASSLSGLLNTGELFF. Based on the CDR3 plus reference TRBV5-4 and TRBJ2-2, the full variable domain is ETGVTQSPTHLIKTRGQQVTLRCSSQSGHNTVSWYQQALGQGPQFIFQYYREEENGRGNFPPRFSGLQFPNYSSELNVNALELDDSALYLCASSLSGLLNTGELFFGEGSRLTVL.

J is TRBJ2-7 and V is TRBV19; the match to TRBD2 covers 9 bases. The CDR3 has 18 residues. The germline gives CDR1 LNHDA, CDR2 SQIVND (reference sequence). V trimming: 2 bases; J trimming: 5 bases; junction bases outside the gene matches: 16. The CDR3 reads CASSIIPLIGGRADEQYF. The CDR3 region has the DNA TGTGCCAGTAGTATAATCCCCCTTATAGGCGGGAGGGCCGACGAGCAGTACTTC.

This clone was counted once. The chain couples TRBV7-3 to TRBJ2-1; D uncertain. Germline values: CDR1 SGHTA, CDR2 FQGTGA. The CDR3 is 14 residues long. Trimming cost V 3 bases and J 9 bases, with 15 bases left between them. As DNA, the CDR3 is TGTGCCAGCAGCTTTAACGGGCCGGCCGGTGAGCAGTTCTTC. This translates into CASSFNGPAGEQFF.

The chain combines TRBV7-9 with TRBJ2-7, with 9 bases identical to TRBD2. This CDR3 is 15 amino acids long. J gave up 7 bases and V 5 bases, and 12 bases lay outside the gene matches. The germline gives CDR1 SEHNR, CDR2 FQNEAQ (reference sequence). The CDR3 DNA sequence: TGTGCCAGCAGCCCGGCGGGACTAGCCGAGGGAGAGCAGTACTTC. This translates into CASSPAGLAEGEQYF.

The genes are TRBV7-9 and TRBJ1-2, with D unclear. Germline assignment: CDR1 SEHNR and CDR2 FQNEAQ (reference sequence). The V gene lost 5 bases and the J gene lost 4 bases, with 11 bases spanning the gap. The CDR3 runs to 13 residues. Here the CDR3 DNA reads TGTGCCAGCAGCCAAGCTACCGCCTATGGCTACACCTTC. It translates to CASSQATAYGYTF.

This clone was seen more than once but under ten times. The gene calls are TRBV10-3 and TRBJ1-2; 8 bases line up with TRBD1. The germline V gene encodes CDR1 ENHRY and CDR2 SYGVKD. The CDR3 loop spans 17 amino acids. The V gene end was trimmed by 2 bases and the J gene end by 5 bases; junction bases not matched to a gene: 13. CDR3 loop: CAISENRDRSSSYGYTF. CDR3 sequence (DNA): TGTGCCATCAGTGAGAACCGGGACAGGTCCTCCTCATATGGCTACACCTTC.

The chain carries TRBV27 and TRBJ2-7, with D possibly being TRBD1 (6 bases). The germline CDR1 and CDR2 sequences are MNHEY and SMNVEV (reference sequence). V lost 2 bases to trimming and J lost 5 bases, with 13 bases between them. This CDR3 spans 14 amino acids. The CDR3 DNA is TGTGCCAGCAGTTTAGGCCCTAGGGGGAACGAGCAGTACTTC. Protein product: CASSLGPRGNEQYF.

The chain links TRBV27 to TRBJ1-1; TRBD1 matches at 8 bases. Trimming cost V 7 bases and J 1 base; bases outside gene matches: 14. The CDR3 length is 17 residues. Germline V gene sequence: CDR1 MNHEY, CDR2 SMNVEV (reference sequence). CDR3 nucleotides: TGTGCCAGCACCAGTTTAGGGACAGGACCGAGGAACACTGAAGCTTTCTTT. Amino acid sequence: CASTSLGTGPRNTEAFF.

The rearrangement uses TRBV7-6 and TRBJ2-3; D gene uncertain. Germline values: CDR1 SGHVS, CDR2 FNYEAQ. The CDR3 consists of 13 residues. V was cut by 1 base and J by 6 bases, with 8 bases left in between. CDR3 sequence (DNA): TGTGCCAGCAGCTTAGGAGGTCGCGATACGCAGTATTTT. It specifies CASSLGGRDTQYF.

This chain connects TRBV7-9 to TRBJ2-2; D ambiguous. Deletions cut 5 bases from V and 6 bases from J, with 16 bases between. In germline, CDR1 is SEHNR, CDR2 FQNEAQ (reference sequence). This CDR3 is built from 15 residues. CDR3 region: CASSPGLSGPGELFF. The CDR3 coding sequence is TGTGCCAGCAGCCCGGGCCTCTCCGGCCCCGGGGAGCTGTTTTTT.

The table lists this clone with a count of one. The genes are TRBV9 and TRBJ2-7; weak D call: TRBD2 (7 bases). CDR1 SGDLS and CDR2 YYNGEE come from the germline V gene. The CDR3 covers 15 residues. The V end lost 4 bases, the J end lost 4 bases, and 18 bases lay between the germline ends. The CDR3 spells CASSPRGGQEYEQYF. The CDR3, as DNA: TGTGCCAGCAGCCCGAGGGGGGGGCAGGAGTACGAGCAGTACTTC.

The chain joins TRBV12-1 to TRBJ1-6; TRBD1, the D gene given by the table, was not confirmed from the DNA. TRBV12-1 is recorded as a pseudogene. This CDR3 contains 15 residues. The CDR3 region is CASTFLGLYNSPLHF. In DNA, the CDR3 is TGTGCCAGCACCTTCCTGGGCCTGTATAATTCACCCCTCCACTTT.

The V call is TRBV7-8, the J call TRBJ2-7; D remains ambiguous. The CDR3 runs to 11 residues. Germline loops: CDR1 SGHVS, CDR2 FQNEAQ. Trimming took 2 bases from V and 5 from J, leaving 4 bases between them. Here the CDR3 reads CASSLIDEQYF. In DNA, the CDR3 is TGTGCCAGCAGCTTAATCGACGAGCAGTACTTC.

The J gene is TRBJ1-6, the V gene TRBV5-4; 7 bases are shared with TRBD1. Losses at the gene ends were 4 bases for V and 0 bases for J; bases not matched to a gene: 7. Per germline, CDR1 SGHNT and CDR2 YYREEE (reference sequence). The CDR3 spans 17 residues. The CDR3: CASSPGTASSYNSPLHF. CDR3 in DNA: TGTGCCAGCAGCCCCGGGACAGCTAGCTCCTATAATTCACCCCTCCACTTT.

This clone was seen more than once but under ten times. The J gene is TRBJ2-7, the V gene TRBV18; either TRBD1 or TRBD2 may fit D (5 bases each). This CDR3 contains 18 residues. The V gene's germline CDR1 is KGHSH and CDR2 LQKENI. V lost 3 bases to trimming and J lost 0 bases, with 21 bases between them. The CDR3 region is CASSPTPVLGTSSYEQYF. For the CDR3, the DNA is TGTGCCAGCTCACCGACCCCTGTCTTGGGGACGAGCTCCTACGAGCAGTACTTC.

This clone was observed once. The chain couples TRBV29-1 to TRBJ2-7; unclear D gene. Germline V gene lookup returns CDR1 SQVTM and CDR2 ANQGSEA. This CDR3 has 14 amino acids. Between the trimmed V and J ends, which lost 4 bases and 1 base, there was a span of 14 bases. CDR3 amino acids: CSVGLRSRSYEQYF. CDR3 bases: TGCAGCGTTGGCCTCAGATCCAGATCCTACGAGCAGTACTTC.

The rearrangement links TRBV7-8 to TRBJ1-2, with D unclear. V was cut by 5 bases and J by 4 bases, with 17 bases left in between. The CDR3 runs 15 residues. Germline assignment: CDR1 SGHVS and CDR2 FQNEAQ. CDR3 nucleotides: TGTGCCAGCAGCCACTTGACCCTCGGAGGCTATGGCTACACCTTC. This translates into CASSHLTLGGYGYTF.

The V call is TRBV10-3, the J call TRBJ1-1; D call uncertain. Germline loops: CDR1 ENHRY, CDR2 SYGVKD. This CDR3 is 13 amino acids long. Trimming took 4 bases from V and 3 from J, leaving 9 bases between them. In DNA, the CDR3 is TGTGCCATCAGTGCCGGACTGTACACTGAAGCTTTCTTT. Its protein is CAISAGLYTEAFF.

The chain links TRBV2 to TRBJ2-2; 11 bases match TRBD1. J was trimmed by 11 bases and V by 5 bases; bases with no gene match: 4. The CDR3 contains 13 residues. Germline V CDR1 and CDR2: SNHLY, FYNNEI. CDR3 protein: CASSPGQGGELFF. The DNA of the CDR3 is TGTGCCAGCAGTCCGGGACAGGGGGGCGAGCTGTTTTTT. The complete variable domain, with remaining parts taken from reference TRBV2 and TRBJ2-2, reads EPEVTQTPSHQVTQMGQEVILRCVPISNHLYFYWYRQILGQKVEFLVSFYNNEISEKSEIFDDQFSVERPDGSNFTLKIRSTKLEDSAMYFCASSPGQGGELFFGEGSRLTVL.

The chain is built from TRBV29-1 and TRBJ2-7; possible D gene TRBD1, 5 bases. Germline V gene lookup returns CDR1 SQVTM and CDR2 ANQGSEA. Trimming shortened V by 4 bases and J by 0 bases, and 13 bases separated the two germline ends. This CDR3 contains 14 residues. For the CDR3, the DNA is TGCAGCGTTGGCCTGACAGCCCCCTCCTACGAGCAGTACTTC. Its protein product is CSVGLTAPSYEQYF.

This chain uses TRBV6-1 with TRBJ2-7, with D perhaps matching TRBD2 (5 bases). Trimming left V 6 bases short and J 3 bases short, with 12 bases between. Per the germline V gene, CDR1 is MNHNS and CDR2 is SASEGT. The length of the CDR3 is 13 residues. This CDR3 is CASSPGKRYEQYF. CDR3 coding DNA: TGTGCCAGCAGCCCCGGGAAGCGCTACGAGCAGTACTTC.

The chain links TRBV29-1 to TRBJ1-2; a possible D gene is TRBD1 (5 bases). The germline V gene has CDR1 SQVTM and CDR2 ANQGSEA. V shed 0 bases and J shed 2 bases, with 13 bases lying between them. This CDR3 contains 15 residues. CDR3 in amino acids: CSVEDRRDENYGYTF. In DNA, the CDR3 is TGCAGCGTTGAAGATCGTCGGGACGAGAACTATGGCTACACCTTC. Based on the CDR3 plus reference TRBV29-1 and TRBJ1-2, the full variable domain is SAVISQKPSRDICQRGTSLTIQCQVDSQVTMMFWYRQQPGQSLTLIATANQGSEATYESGFVIDKFPISRPNLTFSTLTVSNMSPEDSSIYLCSVEDRRDENYGYTFGSGTRLTVV.

The gene calls are TRBV10-3 and TRBJ2-7; TRBD1 agrees at 11 bases. J lost 4 bases, V lost 2 bases, and 4 bases had no gene match. Germline V gene lookup returns CDR1 ENHRY and CDR2 SYGVKD. This CDR3 has 15 amino acids. The CDR3 DNA follows: TGTGCCATCAGTGAGCGGACAGGGGGCTTATACGAGCAGTACTTC. It codes for CAISERTGGLYEQYF.

The chain links TRBV7-2 to TRBJ2-7; TRBD2 matches 12 bases. Trimming cost V 3 bases and J 4 bases; bases outside gene matches: 4. The CDR3 is made up of 15 amino acids. Germline assignment: CDR1 SGHTA and CDR2 FQGNSA. The chain's CDR3 is CASSLRLAGEYEQYF. The CDR3 coding sequence is TGTGCCAGCAGCTTGAGACTAGCGGGAGAATACGAGCAGTACTTC.

This clone has only a few counts. The chain carries TRBV11-2 and TRBJ2-7; 9 bases align to TRBD1. With V trimmed by 5 bases and J by 3 bases, 8 bases remained unmatched. The germline V gene has CDR1 SGHAT and CDR2 FQNNGV. This CDR3 is 15 amino acids long. Here the CDR3 DNA reads TGTGCCAGCAGCACCTCGACAGGGGGGAACTACGAGCAGTACTTC. Its translation: CASSTSTGGNYEQYF.